This TCR beta chain was sequenced for a study of T cells in Graves' hyperthyroidism and ophthalmopathy. The study, taken as a whole, reports: Using 13 V-J features, a model discriminated ophthalmopathy from stable hyperthyroidism.

To note about this clonotype: Its specificity is unknown.

Subjects aged 18 to 65 presented with newly diagnosed hyperthyroidism of less than 2 months' duration. Authors of the study amplified TCR beta CDR3 regions from RNA transcripts. The HTBI primer set served for first-round RT-PCR of the TCR CDR3. TCRdb used MiXCR to reprocess the multiplex PCR reads, holding one entry per CDR3 protein. The data show about 270,000 distinct CDR3 sequences, with 15% seen just once and over 30% held by the top ten. V lost 6 bases to trimming and J lost 3 bases; unmatched junction nucleotides: 6. The germline gives CDR1 MNHNS, CDR2 SASEGT. The CDR3 is made up of 15 amino acids.

J is TRBJ1-5 and V is TRBV6-1; TRBD1 matches 9 bases. The clonotype comes from a woman aged 45 to 65 with Graves' hyperthyroidism that later progressed to Graves' ophthalmopathy. The sequencing sample was made of blood. The CDR3 reads CASRNRGPHNQPQHF. The CDR3 DNA follows: TGTGCCAGCAGAAACAGGGGGCCGCACAATCAGCCCCAGCATTTT.